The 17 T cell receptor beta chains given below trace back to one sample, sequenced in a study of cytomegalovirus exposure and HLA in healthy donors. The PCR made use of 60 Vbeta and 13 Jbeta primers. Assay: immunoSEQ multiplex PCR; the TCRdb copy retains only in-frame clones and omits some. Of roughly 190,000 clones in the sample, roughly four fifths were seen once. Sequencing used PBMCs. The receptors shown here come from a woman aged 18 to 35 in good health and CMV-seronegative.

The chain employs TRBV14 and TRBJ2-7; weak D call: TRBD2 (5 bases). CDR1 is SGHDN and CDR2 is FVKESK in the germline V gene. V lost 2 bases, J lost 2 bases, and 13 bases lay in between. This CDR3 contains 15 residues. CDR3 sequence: CASSQLTDWTYEQYF. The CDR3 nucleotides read TGTGCCAGCAGCCAATTAACGGACTGGACCTACGAGCAGTACTTC.

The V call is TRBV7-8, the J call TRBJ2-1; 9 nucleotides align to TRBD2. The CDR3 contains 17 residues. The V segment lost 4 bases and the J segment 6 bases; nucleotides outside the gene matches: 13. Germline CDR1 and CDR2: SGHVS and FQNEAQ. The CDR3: CASSSGMLAGKGNEQFF. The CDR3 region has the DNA TGTGCCAGCAGCTCAGGGATGCTAGCGGGAAAGGGCAATGAGCAGTTCTTC.

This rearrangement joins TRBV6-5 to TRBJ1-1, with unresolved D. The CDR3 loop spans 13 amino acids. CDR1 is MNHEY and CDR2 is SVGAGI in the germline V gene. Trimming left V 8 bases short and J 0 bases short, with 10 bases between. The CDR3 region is CASGSGVNTEAFF. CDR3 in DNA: TGTGCCAGCGGTAGCGGGGTGAACACTGAAGCTTTCTTT.

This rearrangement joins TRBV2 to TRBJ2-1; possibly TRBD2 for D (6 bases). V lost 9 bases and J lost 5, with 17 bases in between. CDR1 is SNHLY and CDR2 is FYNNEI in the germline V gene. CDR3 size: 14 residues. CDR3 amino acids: CARKTTGVNNEQFF. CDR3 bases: TGTGCCAGAAAAACGACGGGGGTAAACAATGAGCAGTTCTTC.

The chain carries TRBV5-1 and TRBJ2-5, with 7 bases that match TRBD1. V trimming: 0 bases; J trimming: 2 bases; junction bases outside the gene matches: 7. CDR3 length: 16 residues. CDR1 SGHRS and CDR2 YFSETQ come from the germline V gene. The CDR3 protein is CASSLGTGANQETQYF. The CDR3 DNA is TGCGCCAGCAGCTTGGGGACAGGAGCTAATCAAGAGACCCAGTACTTC.

Here the CDR3 reads CASSPPGRLNSGNTIYF. The CDR3 DNA reads as TGTGCCAGCTCACCACCGGGCAGGTTAAACTCTGGAAACACCATATATTTT. This chain joins TRBV18 and TRBJ1-3; D is uncertain. The germline gives CDR1 KGHSH, CDR2 LQKENI. This CDR3 has 17 amino acids. Between the trimmed V and J ends, which lost 0 bases and 0 bases, there was a span of 12 bases.

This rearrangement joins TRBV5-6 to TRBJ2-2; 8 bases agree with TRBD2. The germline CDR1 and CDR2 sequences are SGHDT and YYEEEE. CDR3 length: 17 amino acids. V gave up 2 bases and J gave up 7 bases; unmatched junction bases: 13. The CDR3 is CASSFRRTSLLGGELFF. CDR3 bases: TGTGCCAGCAGCTTTAGGCGGACTAGCCTTTTAGGCGGGGAGCTGTTTTTT. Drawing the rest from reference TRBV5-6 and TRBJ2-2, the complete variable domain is DAGVTQSPTHLIKTRGQQVTLRCSPKSGHDTVSWYQQALGQGPQFIFQYYEEEERQRGNFPDRFSGHQFPNYSSELNVNALLLGDSALYLCASSFRRTSLLGGELFFGEGSRLTVL.

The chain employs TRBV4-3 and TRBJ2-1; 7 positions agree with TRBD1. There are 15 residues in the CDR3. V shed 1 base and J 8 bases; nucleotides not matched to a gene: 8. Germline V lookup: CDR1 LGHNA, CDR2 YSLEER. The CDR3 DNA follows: TGCGCCAGCAGCCAAGGAACGACAGGGAAGGATGAGCAGTTCTTC. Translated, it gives CASSQGTTGKDEQFF.

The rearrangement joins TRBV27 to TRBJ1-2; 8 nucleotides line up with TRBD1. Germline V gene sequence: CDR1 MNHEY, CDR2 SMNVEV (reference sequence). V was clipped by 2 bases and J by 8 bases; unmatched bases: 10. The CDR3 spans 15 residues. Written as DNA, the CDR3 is TGTGCCAGCAGTTTAAACAGGGGGAGCTTAAGGGGCTACACCTTC. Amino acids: CASSLNRGSLRGYTF.

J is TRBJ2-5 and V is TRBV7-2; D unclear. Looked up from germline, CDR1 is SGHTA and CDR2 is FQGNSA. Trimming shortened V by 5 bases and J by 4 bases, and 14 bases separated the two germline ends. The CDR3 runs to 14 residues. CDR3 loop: CASSTSFIGETQYF. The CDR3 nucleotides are TGTGCCAGCAGCACGTCCTTCATCGGAGAGACCCAGTACTTC.

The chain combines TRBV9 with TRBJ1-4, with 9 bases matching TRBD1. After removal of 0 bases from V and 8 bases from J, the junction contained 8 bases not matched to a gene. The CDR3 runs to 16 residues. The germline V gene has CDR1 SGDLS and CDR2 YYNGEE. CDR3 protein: CASSVAGGQGREKLFF. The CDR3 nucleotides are TGTGCCAGCAGCGTAGCGGGTGGACAGGGGCGCGAAAAACTGTTTTTT.

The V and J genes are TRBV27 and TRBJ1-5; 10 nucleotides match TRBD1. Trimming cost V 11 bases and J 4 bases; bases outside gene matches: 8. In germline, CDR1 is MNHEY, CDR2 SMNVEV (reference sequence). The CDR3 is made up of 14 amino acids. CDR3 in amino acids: CASRDRGGNQPQHF. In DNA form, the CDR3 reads TGTGCCTCCCGGGACAGGGGAGGAAATCAGCCCCAGCATTTT.

The CDR3 DNA reads TGTGCCACCTCAACAGGGGCGGGCTACGAGCAGTACGTC. It codes for CATSTGAGYEQYV. The chain links TRBV2 to TRBJ2-7, with 7 bases that match TRBD1. This CDR3 has 13 amino acids. The V segment lost 10 bases and the J segment 3 bases; nucleotides outside the gene matches: 9. Per germline, CDR1 SNHLY and CDR2 FYNNEI.

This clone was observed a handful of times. CDR3 coding DNA: TGCGCCAGCAGTGAGTCCGAGACAGGCGTCTATGGCTACACCTTC. The encoded protein is CASSESETGVYGYTF. The genes are TRBV10-1 and TRBJ1-2, with TRBD1 as a possible D gene (6 bases). From germline, CDR1 is WNHNN and CDR2 SYGVQD (reference sequence). V was clipped by 0 bases and J by 4 bases, with 12 bases between them. The CDR3 runs 15 residues.

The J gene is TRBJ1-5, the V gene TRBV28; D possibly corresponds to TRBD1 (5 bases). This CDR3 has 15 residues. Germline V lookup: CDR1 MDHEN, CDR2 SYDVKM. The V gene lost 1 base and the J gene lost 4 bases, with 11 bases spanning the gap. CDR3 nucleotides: TGTGCCAGCAGTTTATCGGCAGGGTGGAATCAGCCCCAGCATTTT. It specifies CASSLSAGWNQPQHF.

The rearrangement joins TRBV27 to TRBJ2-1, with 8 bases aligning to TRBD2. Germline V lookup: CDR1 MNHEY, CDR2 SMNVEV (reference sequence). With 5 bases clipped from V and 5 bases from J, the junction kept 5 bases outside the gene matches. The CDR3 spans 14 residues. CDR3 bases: TGTGCCAGCAGTCCCGGGACTAGAAACAATGAGCAGTTCTTC. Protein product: CASSPGTRNNEQFF.

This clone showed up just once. CDR3 protein: CASSLDGGNTEAFF. CDR3 bases: TGTGCCAGCAGCTTGGACGGGGGAAACACTGAAGCTTTCTTT. The chain employs TRBV27 and TRBJ1-1; D possibly corresponds to TRBD1 (5 bases). The CDR3 runs 14 residues. The ends were cut back, 6 bases at V and 2 bases at J, with 13 bases in the middle. Germline CDR1 and CDR2: MNHEY and SMNVEV (reference sequence).